One and the same sample provided the 16 T cell receptor beta chains below, sequenced in a study of response to subunit inactivated influenza vaccine. TCRdb re-derived calls from the RT-PCR reads in MiXCR, one entry per CDR3 protein. Of approximately 700,000 distinct CDR3 sequences in the sample, 15% to 19% were seen once. The source was PBMCs from blood, collected 11 to 12 days after vaccination. The receptors were sampled from a middle-aged man who received an inactivated influenza vaccine.

The chain joins TRBV7-9 to TRBJ1-6; possibly TRBD1 for D (5 bases). CDR3 size: 15 residues. The V gene's germline CDR1 is SEHNR and CDR2 FQNEAQ (reference sequence). V lost 4 bases and J lost 6, with 13 bases in between. The CDR3 nucleotides are TGTGCCAGCAGCTCCCGACAGTATCGTAATTCACCCCTCCACTTT. It is translated as CASSSRQYRNSPLHF.

The table lists this clonotype with a few counts. The rearrangement links TRBV20-1 to TRBJ2-2, with 10 bases lining up with TRBD1. Per germline, CDR1 DFQATT and CDR2 SNEGSKA (reference sequence). This CDR3 comprises 16 residues. The ends lost 4 bases at V and 2 bases at J; junction bases unmatched: 7. The CDR3 here is CSATHWTGGNTGELFF. DNA of the CDR3: TGCAGTGCTACCCACTGGACAGGGGGTAACACCGGGGAGCTGTTTTTT.

The V gene is TRBV10-3, the J gene TRBJ2-3; TRBD1 agrees at 7 bases. Germline-derived CDR1 and CDR2 are ENHRY and SYGVKD. The CDR3 is 15 residues long. V shed 6 bases, J shed 2 bases, and the junction held 8 bases outside the gene matches. CDR3 loop: CAIRTGPDPTDTQYF. The CDR3 nucleotides are TGTGCCATCAGGACAGGGCCGGACCCCACAGATACGCAGTATTTT.

The chain is built from TRBV29-1 and TRBJ2-3; TRBD1 or TRBD2 may be the D gene (5 bases each). From germline, CDR1 is SQVTM and CDR2 ANQGSEA. The CDR3 length is 12 residues. Trimming cost V 5 bases and J 3 bases, with 9 bases left between them. For the CDR3, the DNA is TGCAGCGTTCGGGACGGGACAGATACGCAGTATTTT. Its translation: CSVRDGTDTQYF.

The J gene is TRBJ2-7, the V gene TRBV29-1; no clear D. V lost 6 bases and J 0 bases, leaving 9 bases between the germline ends. Germline V lookup: CDR1 SQVTM, CDR2 ANQGSEA. The CDR3 totals 12 residues. As DNA, the CDR3 is TGCAGCGTCCAGGCTAGCTCCTACGAGCAGTACTTC. This encodes CSVQASSYEQYF.

There are a few counts of this clonotype. CDR3 in DNA: TGTGCCAGCAGTTTAGGGACAGGGAATCAGGGGTCCTACAATGAGCAGTTCTTC. This sequence encodes CASSLGTGNQGSYNEQFF. J is TRBJ2-1 and V is TRBV28; the match to TRBD1 covers 9 bases. The germline CDR1 and CDR2 sequences are MDHEN and SYDVKM. The J segment lost 1 base and the V segment lost 2 bases, leaving 9 bases of the junction unmatched. CDR3 length: 18 residues.

The V gene is TRBV29-1, the J gene TRBJ1-1; unclear D gene. Germline CDR1 SQVTM, CDR2 ANQGSEA. V lost 4 bases, J lost 0 bases, and 12 bases lay in between. The CDR3 length is 14 residues. The CDR3 region is CSVALVRVNTEAFF. The CDR3 DNA sequence: TGCAGCGTTGCCCTCGTGCGAGTGAACACTGAAGCTTTCTTT.

This clonotype showed up just a few times. V is TRBV20-1 and J is TRBJ2-1; the match to TRBD2 covers 7 bases. The CDR3 contains 14 residues. Losses at the gene ends were 6 bases for V and 7 bases for J; bases not matched to a gene: 12. Germline values: CDR1 DFQATT, CDR2 SNEGSKA (reference sequence). The CDR3 sequence is CSASWASGTNEQFF. DNA for the CDR3: TGCAGTGCATCATGGGCCAGCGGGACGAATGAGCAGTTCTTC.

This clonotype was found many times. The J gene is TRBJ2-3, the V gene TRBV11-2, with TRBD2 matching 13 bases. This CDR3 has 18 residues. The J segment lost 6 bases and the V segment lost 5 bases, leaving 14 bases of the junction unmatched. The germline V gene has CDR1 SGHAT and CDR2 FQNNGV. The CDR3 is CASSEQGVLTSGRDTQYF. The CDR3 nucleotides are TGTGCCAGCAGCGAGCAAGGGGTCCTGACTAGCGGGAGGGATACGCAGTATTTT. The whole variable domain, remainder taken from reference TRBV11-2 and TRBJ2-3, is EAGVAQSPRYKIIEKRQSVAFWCNPISGHATLYWYQQILGQGPKLLIQFQNNGVVDDSQLPKDRFSAERLKGVDSTLKIQPAKLEDSAVYLCASSEQGVLTSGRDTQYFGPGTRLTVL.

This clonotype was seen only a few times. This chain uses TRBV6-1 with TRBJ1-5, with a weak D call TRBD1 (5 bases). V shed 7 bases and J shed 3 bases, with 16 bases lying between them. The length of the CDR3 is 15 residues. CDR1 is MNHNS, CDR2 SASEGT, per germline. CDR3 in DNA: TGTGCCAGCACCTCCGGGGGAGGGTACAATCAGCCCCAGCATTTT. This codes for CASTSGGGYNQPQHF.

This clonotype was seen a handful of times. The chain uses TRBV7-9 and TRBJ2-1; 9 bases map to TRBD1. In germline, CDR1 is SEHNR, CDR2 FQNEAQ (reference sequence). Trimming took 4 bases from V and 16 from J; bases not matched to a gene: 5. The CDR3 loop spans 11 amino acids. The CDR3 coding sequence is TGTGCCAGCAGCTCCGGACAGGGGTCCTTCTTC. As protein: CASSSGQGSFF.

The V gene is TRBV29-1, the J gene TRBJ2-1, with 12 bases matching TRBD2. V shed 4 bases, J shed 9 bases, and the junction held 7 bases outside the gene matches. Germline lookup yields CDR1 SQVTM and CDR2 ANQGSEA. The CDR3 covers 14 residues. The CDR3 is CSVVSSGGAVEQFF. CDR3 sequence (DNA): TGCAGCGTTGTGTCTAGCGGGGGGGCCGTTGAGCAGTTCTTC.

There are a few counts of this clonotype. The genes are TRBV7-2 and TRBJ2-1, with 8 bases lining up with TRBD1. Germline-derived CDR1 and CDR2 are SGHTA and FQGNSA. Trimming cost V 7 bases and J 7 bases; bases outside gene matches: 9. The CDR3 is made up of 14 amino acids. As DNA, the CDR3 is TGTGCCAGCAACCTAGGACAGGGATTAAATGAGCAGTTCTTC. This codes for CASNLGQGLNEQFF.

In this sample, this clonotype turned up many times. J is TRBJ2-2 and V is TRBV29-1; D unresolved. The V gene lost 4 bases and the J gene lost 4 bases, with 7 bases spanning the gap. CDR3 size: 12 residues. Germline values: CDR1 SQVTM, CDR2 ANQGSEA. The CDR3 nucleotides are TGCAGCGTTGCATTCGGCACCGGGGAGCTGTTTTTT. This sequence encodes CSVAFGTGELFF.

This clonotype turned up a few times. The chain has TRBV12-3 or TRBV12-4 and TRBJ2-2, with D perhaps given as TRBD1 or TRBD2 (5 bases each). V was clipped by 6 bases and J by 4 bases, with 18 bases between them. The CDR3 has 16 residues. As DNA, the CDR3 is TGTGCCAGCAGCACCGGGACGGGGATTTTCACCGGGGAGCTGTTTTTT. As protein: CASSTGTGIFTGELFF.

The genes are TRBV27 and TRBJ1-5; 7 nucleotides match TRBD1. With V trimmed by 2 bases and J by 5 bases, 3 bases remained unmatched. The length of the CDR3 is 14 residues. Germline V gene lookup returns CDR1 MNHEY and CDR2 SMNVEV (reference sequence). The CDR3 region has the DNA TGTGCCAGCAGTTTAACAGGGGTTTATCAGCCCCAGCATTTT. Its translation: CASSLTGVYQPQHF.